This T cell receptor beta chain came from a study of T cell responses to AZD1222 COVID-19 vaccine. Produced via immunoSEQ multiplex PCR; TCRdb's table is partial and in-frame only. The repertoire holds about 110,000 clones, with 85% to 95% as singletons. From germline, CDR1 is LNHDA and CDR2 SQIVND (reference sequence). The CDR3 totals 14 residues. The V and J ends lost 7 bases and 3 bases respectively, with 15 bases between them. General study results and limits: Scientists sampled the repertoires only once the peak T cell response had passed.

To note about this clone: Its antigen is undetermined.

V usage is TRBV19 and J usage is TRBJ1-1; D is unclear. The source of this sequence is an adult who received the AZD1222 COVID-19 vaccine. The sequencing here drew on peripheral blood, taken 28 days after the second AZD1222 dose. CDR3 region: CASKERRLYTEAFF. The CDR3 DNA sequence: TGTGCCAGTAAGGAGAGGCGACTTTACACTGAAGCTTTCTTT.